This TCR beta chain was sequenced in a study of molecular identifiers for immune sequencing clone quantification. Regarding the study as a whole: Clones exceeding 20 RNA copies carried over 98% of effector molecules but under 1% of naive-cell molecules.

Germline CDR1 is MNHEY and CDR2 is SMNVEV (reference sequence). The CDR3 covers 12 residues. The V gene lost 4 bases and the J gene lost 6 bases, with 10 bases spanning the gap. Construction of naive CD8 libraries employed about 17,000 to 1,100,000 sorted cells together with 10%, 30% or 50% RNA. Sorting defined naive CD8 T cells as CD8+CD4-CCR7+CD45RA+. For this clonotype: Antigen: not known.

The use of previously described methods and listed TCR primers produced the bulk TCR libraries. TCRdb passed the PCR reads through MiXCR, listing each CDR3 protein once. The data contain roughly 320,000 distinct CDR3 sequences, 24% of them seen just once; the ten biggest clones take up approximately 0.74%. The receptor was isolated from a human donor in good health. Some libraries in this study had Jurkat cell RNA spiked in. This chain joins TRBV27 and TRBJ2-7; D remains unclear. Sequencing was performed on naive CD8+ T cells from blood, with Jurkat cell RNA spiked in. Subset: FACS-sorted CD8+CD4-CCR7+CD45RA+ naive T cells. The CDR3 DNA reads TGTGCCAGCAGTTGGGCCAGGTCCGAGCAGTACTTC. It translates to CASSWARSEQYF.